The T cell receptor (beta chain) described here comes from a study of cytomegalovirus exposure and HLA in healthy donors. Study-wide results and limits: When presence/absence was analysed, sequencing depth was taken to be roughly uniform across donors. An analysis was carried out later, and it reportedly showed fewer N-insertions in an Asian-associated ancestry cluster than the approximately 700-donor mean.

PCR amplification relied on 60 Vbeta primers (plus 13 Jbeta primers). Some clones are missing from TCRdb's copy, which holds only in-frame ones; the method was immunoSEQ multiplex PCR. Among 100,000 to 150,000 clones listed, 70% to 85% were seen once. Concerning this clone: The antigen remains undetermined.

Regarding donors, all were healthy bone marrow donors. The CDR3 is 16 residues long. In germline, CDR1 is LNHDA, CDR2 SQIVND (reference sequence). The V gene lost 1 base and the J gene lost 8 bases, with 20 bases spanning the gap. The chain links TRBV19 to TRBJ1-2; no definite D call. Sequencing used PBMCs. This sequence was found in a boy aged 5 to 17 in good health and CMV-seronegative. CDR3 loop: CASSIVRQRTPAGYTF. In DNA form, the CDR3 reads TGTGCCAGTAGTATAGTGAGACAACGAACACCCGCCGGCTACACCTTC.